This T cell receptor beta chain was documented in a study of T-cell reconstitution after alpha-beta-depleted transplantation in children. The CDR3 runs 11 residues. Germline lookup yields CDR1 SQVTM and CDR2 ANQGSEA. V was clipped by 7 bases and J by 7 bases, with 12 bases between them. Unique molecular identifiers were incorporated during preparation of the TCRbeta library. In TCRdb, the PCR reads were re-called with MiXCR into one record per CDR3 protein. Of 350,000 to 500,000 distinct CDR3 sequences listed, about 40% are singletons. This clonotype was recorded at least ten times. This TCR was recovered from a girl aged 2 to 9 with aplastic anemia, due to receive a stem cell transplant. The chain links TRBV29-1 to TRBJ2-3; D is unclear. Source: PBMCs, taken before TCRalphabeta/CD19-depleted stem cell transplant. CDR3 in amino acids: CSGIGSYTQYF. CDR3 bases: TGCAGCGGGATCGGGTCATATACGCAGTATTTT.